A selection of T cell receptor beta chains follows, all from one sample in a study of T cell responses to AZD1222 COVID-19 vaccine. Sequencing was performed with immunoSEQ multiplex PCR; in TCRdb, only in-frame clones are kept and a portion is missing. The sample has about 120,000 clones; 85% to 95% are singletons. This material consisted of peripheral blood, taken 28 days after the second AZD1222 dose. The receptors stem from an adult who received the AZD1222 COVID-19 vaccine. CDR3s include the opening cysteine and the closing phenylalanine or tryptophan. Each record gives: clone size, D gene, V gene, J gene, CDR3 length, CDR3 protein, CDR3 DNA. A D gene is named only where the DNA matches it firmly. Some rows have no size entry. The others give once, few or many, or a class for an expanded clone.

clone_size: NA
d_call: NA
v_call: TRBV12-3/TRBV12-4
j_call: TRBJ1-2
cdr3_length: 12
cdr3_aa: CASSYEVYGYTF
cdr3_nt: TGTGCCAGCAGTTACGAAGTCTATGGCTACACCTTC

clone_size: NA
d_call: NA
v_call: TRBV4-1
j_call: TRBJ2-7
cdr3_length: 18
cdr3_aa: CASSQESIMAGSTYEQYF
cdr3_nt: TGCGCCAGCAGCCAAGAGTCTATTATGGCGGGGAGTACCTACGAGCAGTACTTC

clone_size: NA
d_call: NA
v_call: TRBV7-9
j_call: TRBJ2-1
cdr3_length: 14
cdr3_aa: CASVVGVSYNEQFF
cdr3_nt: TGTGCCAGCGTCGTGGGGGTCTCCTACAATGAGCAGTTCTTC

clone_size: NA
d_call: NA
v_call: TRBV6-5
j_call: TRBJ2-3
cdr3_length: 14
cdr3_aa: CASSRGVGADTQYF
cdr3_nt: TGTGCCAGCAGCCGCGGAGTGGGCGCAGATACGCAGTATTTT

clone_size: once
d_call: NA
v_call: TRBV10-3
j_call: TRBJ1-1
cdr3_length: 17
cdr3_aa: CAISESGRGPFGTEAFF
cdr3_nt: TGTGCCATCAGTGAGTCTGGGCGGGGACCTTTTGGCACTGAAGCTTTCTTT

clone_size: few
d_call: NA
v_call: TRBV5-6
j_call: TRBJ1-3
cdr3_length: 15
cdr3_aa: CASRIWGNSGNTIYF
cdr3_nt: TGTGCCAGCAGGATATGGGGGAACTCTGGAAACACCATATATTTT

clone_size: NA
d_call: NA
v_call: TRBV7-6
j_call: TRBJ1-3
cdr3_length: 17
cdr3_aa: CASSPEVRGGSGNTIYF
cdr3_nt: TGTGCCAGCAGCCCCGAGGTTCGGGGCGGGTCTGGAAACACCATATATTTT

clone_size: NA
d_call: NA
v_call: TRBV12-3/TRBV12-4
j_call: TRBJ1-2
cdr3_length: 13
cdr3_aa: CASRTASGWGYTF
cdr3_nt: TGTGCCAGCAGAACAGCCTCGGGTTGGGGCTACACCTTC

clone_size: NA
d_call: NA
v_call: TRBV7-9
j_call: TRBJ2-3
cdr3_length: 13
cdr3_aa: CASTLGMSDTQYF
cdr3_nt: TGTGCCAGCACCCTAGGGATGTCAGATACGCAGTATTTT

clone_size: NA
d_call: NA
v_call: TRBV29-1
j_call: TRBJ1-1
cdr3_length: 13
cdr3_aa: CSARWAEDTEAFF
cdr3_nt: TGCAGCGCTCGGTGGGCTGAGGACACTGAAGCTTTCTTT

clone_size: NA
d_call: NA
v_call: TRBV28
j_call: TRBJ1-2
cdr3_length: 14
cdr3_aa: CASNPGRAGYGYTF
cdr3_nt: TGTGCCAGCAACCCTGGCAGGGCTGGCTATGGCTACACCTTC

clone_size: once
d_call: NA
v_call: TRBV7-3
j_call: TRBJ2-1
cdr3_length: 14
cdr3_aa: CASSTSLGYNEQFF
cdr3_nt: TGTGCCAGCAGCACTTCCCTGGGGTACAATGAGCAGTTCTTC

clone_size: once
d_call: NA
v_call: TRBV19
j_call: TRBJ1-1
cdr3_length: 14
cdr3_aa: CASRVPTVNTEAFF
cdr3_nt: TGTGCCAGTAGGGTCCCGACAGTGAACACTGAAGCTTTCTTT

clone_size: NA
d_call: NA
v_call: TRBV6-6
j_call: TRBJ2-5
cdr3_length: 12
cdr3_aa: CASSYSRETQYF
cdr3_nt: TGTGCCAGCAGTTACTCCAGGGAGACCCAGTACTTC

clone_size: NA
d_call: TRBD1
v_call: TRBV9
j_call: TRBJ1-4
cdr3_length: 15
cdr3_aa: CASSVGGQGNEKLFF
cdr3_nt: TGTGCCAGCAGCGTAGGGGGACAGGGGAATGAAAAACTGTTTTTT

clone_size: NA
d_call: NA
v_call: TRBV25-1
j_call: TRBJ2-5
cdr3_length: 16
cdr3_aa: CASSPIRAGAQETQYF
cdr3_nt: TGTGCCAGCAGCCCTATTCGGGCGGGGGCCCAAGAGACCCAGTACTTC

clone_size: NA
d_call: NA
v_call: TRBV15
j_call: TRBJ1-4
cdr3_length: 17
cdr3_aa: CATSRDGDPRLNEKLFF
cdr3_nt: TGTGCCACCAGCAGAGATGGCGACCCGAGGCTTAATGAAAAACTGTTTTTT

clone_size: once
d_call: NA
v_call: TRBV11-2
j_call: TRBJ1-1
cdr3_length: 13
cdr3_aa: CASQRQGGTEAFF
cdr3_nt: TGTGCCAGCCAGCGCCAGGGTGGGACTGAAGCTTTCTTT

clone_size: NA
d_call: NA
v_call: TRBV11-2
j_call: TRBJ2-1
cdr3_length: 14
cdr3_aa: CASSLAYGFNEQFF
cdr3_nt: TGTGCCAGCAGCTTAGCATACGGGTTTAATGAGCAGTTCTTC

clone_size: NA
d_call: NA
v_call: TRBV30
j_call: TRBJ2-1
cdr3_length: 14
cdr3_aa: CAWSRAPINNEQFF
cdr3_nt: TGTGCCTGGAGTAGGGCCCCAATCAACAATGAGCAGTTCTTC

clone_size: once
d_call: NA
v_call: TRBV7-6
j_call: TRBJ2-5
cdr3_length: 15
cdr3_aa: CASSFTGRWEETQYF
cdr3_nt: TGTGCCAGCAGCTTCACAGGGCGCTGGGAAGAGACCCAGTACTTC

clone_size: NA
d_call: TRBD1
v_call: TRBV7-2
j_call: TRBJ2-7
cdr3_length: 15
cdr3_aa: CASSVGSQGAYEQYF
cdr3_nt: TGTGCCAGCAGCGTCGGTTCCCAGGGGGCCTACGAGCAGTACTTC

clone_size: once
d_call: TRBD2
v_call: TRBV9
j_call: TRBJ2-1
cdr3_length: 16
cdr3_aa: CASSVHTSGSGHEQFF
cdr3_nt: TGTGCCAGCAGCGTCCACACTAGCGGGAGTGGGCATGAGCAGTTCTTC

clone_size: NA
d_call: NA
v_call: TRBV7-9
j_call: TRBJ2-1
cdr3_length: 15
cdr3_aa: CASSFVGGSSAEQFF
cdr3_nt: TGTGCCAGCAGCTTCGTAGGCGGGTCCTCGGCGGAGCAGTTCTTC

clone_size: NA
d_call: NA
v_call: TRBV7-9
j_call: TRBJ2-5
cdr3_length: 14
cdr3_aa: CASSPDGGLETQYF
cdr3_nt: TGTGCCAGCAGCCCTGATGGAGGGCTTGAGACCCAGTACTTC

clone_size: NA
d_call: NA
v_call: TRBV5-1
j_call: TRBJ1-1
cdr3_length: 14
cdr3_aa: CASSLHGGNTEAFF
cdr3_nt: TGCGCCAGCAGTTTACACGGTGGAAACACTGAAGCTTTCTTT

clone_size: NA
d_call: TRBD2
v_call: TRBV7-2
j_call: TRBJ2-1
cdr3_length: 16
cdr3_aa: CASSLVASGGANEQFF
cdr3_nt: TGTGCCAGCAGCTTAGTAGCCAGCGGGGGGGCCAATGAGCAGTTCTTC

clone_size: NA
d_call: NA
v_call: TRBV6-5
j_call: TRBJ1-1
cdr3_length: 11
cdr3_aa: CASSYSREAFF
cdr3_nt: TGTGCCAGCAGTTACTCGAGGGAAGCTTTCTTT

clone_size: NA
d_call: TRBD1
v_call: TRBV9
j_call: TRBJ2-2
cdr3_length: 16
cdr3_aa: CAIPRKTGVGTGELFF
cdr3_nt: TGTGCCATCCCGCGGAAAACAGGGGTGGGCACCGGGGAGCTGTTTTTT

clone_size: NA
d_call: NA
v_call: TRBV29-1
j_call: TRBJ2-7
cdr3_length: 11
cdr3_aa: CSVREVYEQYF
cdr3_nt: TGCAGCGTGAGGGAGGTCTACGAGCAGTACTTC

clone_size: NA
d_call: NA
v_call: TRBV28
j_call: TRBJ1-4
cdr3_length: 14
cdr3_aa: CASSFPPANEKLFF
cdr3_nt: TGTGCCAGCAGTTTCCCCCCGGCTAATGAAAAACTGTTTTTT

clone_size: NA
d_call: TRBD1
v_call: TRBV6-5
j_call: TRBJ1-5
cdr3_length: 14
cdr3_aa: CASGLTGDYQPQHF
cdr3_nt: TGTGCCAGCGGGCTGACAGGGGACTATCAGCCCCAGCATTTT

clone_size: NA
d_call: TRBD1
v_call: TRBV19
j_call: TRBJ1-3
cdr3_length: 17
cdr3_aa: CASSIDGGQFSGNTIYF
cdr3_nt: TGTGCCAGTAGTATAGATGGGGGACAGTTCTCTGGAAACACCATATATTTT

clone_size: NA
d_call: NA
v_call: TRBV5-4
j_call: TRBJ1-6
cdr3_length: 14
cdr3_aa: CASSLVRVGSPLHF
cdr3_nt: TGTGCCAGCAGCTTGGTCAGGGTTGGCTCACCCCTCCACTTT

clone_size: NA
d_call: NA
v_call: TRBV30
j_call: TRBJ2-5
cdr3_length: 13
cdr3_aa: CAWSVIGQETQYF
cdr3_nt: TGTGCCTGGAGTGTAATAGGACAAGAGACCCAGTACTTC

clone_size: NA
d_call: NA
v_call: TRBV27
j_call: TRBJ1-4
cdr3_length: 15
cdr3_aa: CASSIRPDSNEKLFF
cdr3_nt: TGTGCCAGCAGTATACGACCGGACAGTAATGAAAAACTGTTTTTT

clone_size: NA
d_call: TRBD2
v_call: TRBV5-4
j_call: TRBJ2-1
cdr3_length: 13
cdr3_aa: CASSLAGGNEQFF
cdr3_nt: TGTGCCAGCAGCTTGGCGGGGGGTAATGAGCAGTTCTTC

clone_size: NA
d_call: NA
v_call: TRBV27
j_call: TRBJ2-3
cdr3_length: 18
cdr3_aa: CASKPNIGQRREIDTQYF
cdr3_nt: TGTGCCAGCAAGCCGAATATAGGACAGCGGCGGGAGATAGATACGCAGTATTTT

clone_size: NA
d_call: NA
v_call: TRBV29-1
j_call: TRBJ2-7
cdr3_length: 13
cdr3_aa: CSVGWDAGGEQYF
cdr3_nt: TGCAGCGTTGGCTGGGACGCCGGGGGCGAGCAGTACTTC

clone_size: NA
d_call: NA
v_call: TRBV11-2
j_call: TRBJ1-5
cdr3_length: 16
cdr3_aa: CASNTQGWEGNQPQHF
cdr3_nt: TGTGCCAGCAACACGCAGGGGTGGGAGGGCAATCAGCCCCAGCATTTT

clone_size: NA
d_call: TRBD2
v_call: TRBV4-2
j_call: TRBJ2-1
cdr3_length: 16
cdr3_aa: CASSQDPSGRRNEQFF
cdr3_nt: TGTGCCAGCAGCCAAGACCCTAGCGGGAGGAGAAATGAGCAGTTCTTC